This T cell receptor beta chain emerged from a study of blood T cell repertoires in COVID-19. Study in general: PBMCs, B-cell-depleted T cells, or T cells provided the cDNA or gDNA that made up the material.

In the source study's methods: Reference gene primer amplification gave nucleated cell count estimates. Sequencing used immunoSEQ multiplex PCR; TCRdb keeps in-frame clones, though not all of them. The DNA was the basis for D and trimming; V, J and clone size are from that table. The data show under 300,000 clones, around 87% seen once. Participants' reported clinical history set cohort assignment. Germline values: CDR1 SGHTA, CDR2 FQGNSA. V was pared by 5 bases and J by 2 bases, with 5 bases of the junction left unmatched. CDR3 length: 15 amino acids. V and J are TRBV7-2 and TRBJ2-2; 7 nucleotides agree with TRBD2. Sequenced sample: PBMCs or T cells enriched from blood (not recorded which). The TCR comes from a woman between 40 and 55 years old with acute COVID-19. The CDR3 reads CASSPGDYNTGELFF. The CDR3 bases are TGTGCCAGCAGCCCCGGGGACTATAACACCGGGGAGCTGTTTTTT.